This T cell receptor (beta chain) was captured by sequencing in a study of T cells after yellow fever vaccination. One entry per CDR3 protein results from TCRdb running MiXCR on the 5' RACE reads. The top ten clones hold around 25% of a sample with about 330,000 distinct CDR3 sequences, 4.1% of them seen once. Germline lookup yields CDR1 DFQATT and CDR2 SNEGSKA (reference sequence). V trimming: 3 bases; J trimming: 6 bases; junction bases outside the gene matches: 8. The CDR3 length is 13 residues. The V and J genes are TRBV20-1 and TRBJ2-7; 7 nucleotides match TRBD2. The clonotype comes from a man younger than 30 who received the YFV17D yellow fever vaccine. The source was PBMCs, collected 5 days after the yellow fever booster vaccination. In DNA, the CDR3 is TGCAGTGCTAGCGCGGGACTAAACGGCGAGCAGTACTTC. The encoded protein is CSASAGLNGEQYF.